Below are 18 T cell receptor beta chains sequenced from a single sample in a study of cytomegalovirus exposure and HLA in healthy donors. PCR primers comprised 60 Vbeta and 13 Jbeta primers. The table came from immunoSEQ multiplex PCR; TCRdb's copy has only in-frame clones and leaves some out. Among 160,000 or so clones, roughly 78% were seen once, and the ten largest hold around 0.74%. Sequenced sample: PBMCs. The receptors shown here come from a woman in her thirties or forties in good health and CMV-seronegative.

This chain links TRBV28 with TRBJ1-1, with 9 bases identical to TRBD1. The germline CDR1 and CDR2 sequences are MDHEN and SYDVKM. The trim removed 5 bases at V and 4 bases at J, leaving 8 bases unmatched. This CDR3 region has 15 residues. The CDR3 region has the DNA TGTGCCAGCAGTCCAACCGGGACAGGGATCACTGAAGCTTTCTTT. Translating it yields CASSPTGTGITEAFF.

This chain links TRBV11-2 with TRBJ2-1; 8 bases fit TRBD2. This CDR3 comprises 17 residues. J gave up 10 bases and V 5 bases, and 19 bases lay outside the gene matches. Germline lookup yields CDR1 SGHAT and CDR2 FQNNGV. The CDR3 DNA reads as TGTGCCAGCAGCCCCGGGGTAGCGGGAACCTTTATCCCCGAGCAGTTCTTC. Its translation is CASSPGVAGTFIPEQFF.

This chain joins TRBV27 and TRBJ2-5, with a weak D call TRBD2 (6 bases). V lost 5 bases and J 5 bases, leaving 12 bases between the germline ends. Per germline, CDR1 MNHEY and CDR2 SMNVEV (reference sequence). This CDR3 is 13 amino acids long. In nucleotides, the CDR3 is TGTGCCAGCAGTCCTTCGGAGGGGGAGACCCAGTACTTC. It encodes CASSPSEGETQYF.

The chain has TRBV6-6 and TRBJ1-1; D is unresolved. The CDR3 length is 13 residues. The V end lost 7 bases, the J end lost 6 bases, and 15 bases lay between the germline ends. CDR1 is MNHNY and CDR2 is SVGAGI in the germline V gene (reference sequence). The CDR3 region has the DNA TGTGCCAGCAACCGAGGGTTATCGGCTGAAGCTTTCTTT. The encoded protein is CASNRGLSAEAFF.

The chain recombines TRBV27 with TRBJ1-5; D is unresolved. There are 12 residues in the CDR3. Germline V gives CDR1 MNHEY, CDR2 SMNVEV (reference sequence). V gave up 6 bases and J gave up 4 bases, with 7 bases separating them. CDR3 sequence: CASSKPNQPQHF. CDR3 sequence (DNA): TGTGCCAGCAGCAAGCCGAATCAGCCCCAGCATTTT.

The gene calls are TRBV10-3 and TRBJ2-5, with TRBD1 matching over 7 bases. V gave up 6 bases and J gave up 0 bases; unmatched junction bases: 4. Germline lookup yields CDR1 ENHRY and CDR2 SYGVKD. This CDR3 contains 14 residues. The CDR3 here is CAIRETGNQETQYF. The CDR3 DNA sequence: TGTGCCATCAGAGAGACAGGGAACCAAGAGACCCAGTACTTC.

CDR3 bases: TGTGCCACCAGCAGAGGAGGACAGTCCTACGAGCAGTACTTC. This translates into CATSRGGQSYEQYF. This chain links TRBV15 with TRBJ2-7, with D maybe TRBD1 (6 bases). The germline gives CDR1 LNHNV, CDR2 YYDKDF (reference sequence). Trimming removed 1 base at V and 1 base at J, with 8 bases between. The CDR3 spans 14 residues.

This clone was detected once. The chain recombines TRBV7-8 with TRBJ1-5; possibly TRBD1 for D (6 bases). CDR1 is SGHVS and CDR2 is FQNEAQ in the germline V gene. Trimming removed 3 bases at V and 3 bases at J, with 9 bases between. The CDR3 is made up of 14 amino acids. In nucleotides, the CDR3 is TGTGCCAGCAGCTTTACAGGGAACAATCAGCCCCAGCATTTT. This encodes CASSFTGNNQPQHF.

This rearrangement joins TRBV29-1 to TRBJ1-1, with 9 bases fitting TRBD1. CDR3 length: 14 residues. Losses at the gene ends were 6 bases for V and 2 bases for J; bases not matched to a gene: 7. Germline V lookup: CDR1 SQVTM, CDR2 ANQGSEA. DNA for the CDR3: TGCAGCGTGGGGACAGGGTCGGACAACACTGAAGCTTTCTTT. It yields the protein CSVGTGSDNTEAFF.

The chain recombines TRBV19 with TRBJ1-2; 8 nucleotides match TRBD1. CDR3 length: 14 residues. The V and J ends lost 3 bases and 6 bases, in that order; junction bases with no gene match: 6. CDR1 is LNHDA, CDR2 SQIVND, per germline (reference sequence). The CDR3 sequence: CASSIWGQANGYTF. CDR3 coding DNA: TGTGCCAGTAGTATCTGGGGACAGGCGAATGGCTACACCTTC.

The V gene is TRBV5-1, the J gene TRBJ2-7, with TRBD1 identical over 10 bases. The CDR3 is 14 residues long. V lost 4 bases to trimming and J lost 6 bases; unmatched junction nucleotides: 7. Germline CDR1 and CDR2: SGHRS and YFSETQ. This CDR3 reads CASSLRDRGGEQYF. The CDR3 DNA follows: TGCGCCAGCAGCCTCCGGGACAGGGGTGGCGAGCAGTACTTC.

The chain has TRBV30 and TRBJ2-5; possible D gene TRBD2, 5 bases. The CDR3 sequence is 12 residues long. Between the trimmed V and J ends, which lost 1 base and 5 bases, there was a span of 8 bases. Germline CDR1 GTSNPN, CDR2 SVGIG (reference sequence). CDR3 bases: TGTGCCTGGAGTGAAAGAGGGGAGACCCAGTACTTC. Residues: CAWSERGETQYF.

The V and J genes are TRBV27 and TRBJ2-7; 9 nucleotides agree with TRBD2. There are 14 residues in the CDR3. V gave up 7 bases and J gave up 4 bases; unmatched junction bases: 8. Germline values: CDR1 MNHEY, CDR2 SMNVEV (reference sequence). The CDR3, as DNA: TGTGCCAGCACTAGGGTAGCGGGAGTATACGAGCAGTACTTC. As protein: CASTRVAGVYEQYF.

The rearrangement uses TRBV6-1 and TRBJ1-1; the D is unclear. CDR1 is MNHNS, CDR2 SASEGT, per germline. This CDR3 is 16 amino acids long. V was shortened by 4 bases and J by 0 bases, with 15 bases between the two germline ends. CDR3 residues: CASSGPGSRLNTEAFF. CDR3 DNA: TGTGCCAGCAGTGGGCCGGGGTCTAGGTTGAACACTGAAGCTTTCTTT.

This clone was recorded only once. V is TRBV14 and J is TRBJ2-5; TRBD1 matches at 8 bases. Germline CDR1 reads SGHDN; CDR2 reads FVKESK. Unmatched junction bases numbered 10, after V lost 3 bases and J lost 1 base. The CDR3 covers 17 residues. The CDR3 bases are TGTGCCAGCAGCCACCGCCGGTTGGGGACAGGCCAAGAGACCCAGTACTTC. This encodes CASSHRRLGTGQETQYF.

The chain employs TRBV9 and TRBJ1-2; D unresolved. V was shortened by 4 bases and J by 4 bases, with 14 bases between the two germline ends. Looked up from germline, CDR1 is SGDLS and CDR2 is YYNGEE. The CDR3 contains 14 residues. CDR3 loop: CASSPQERGYGYTF. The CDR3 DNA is TGTGCCAGCAGCCCCCAAGAACGAGGCTATGGCTACACCTTC. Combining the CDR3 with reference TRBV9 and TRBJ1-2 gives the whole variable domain DSGVTQTPKHLITATGQRVTLRCSPRSGDLSVYWYQQSLDQGLQFLIQYYNGEERAKGNILERFSAQQFPDLHSELNLSSLELGDSALYFCASSPQERGYGYTFGSGTRLTVV.

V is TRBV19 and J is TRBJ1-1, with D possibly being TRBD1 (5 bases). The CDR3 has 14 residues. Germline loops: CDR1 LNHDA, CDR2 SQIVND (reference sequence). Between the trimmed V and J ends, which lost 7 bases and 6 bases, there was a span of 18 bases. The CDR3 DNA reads TGTGCCAGTACACCCAGGAGCCTCAGGGCTGAAGCTTTCTTT. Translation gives CASTPRSLRAEAFF.

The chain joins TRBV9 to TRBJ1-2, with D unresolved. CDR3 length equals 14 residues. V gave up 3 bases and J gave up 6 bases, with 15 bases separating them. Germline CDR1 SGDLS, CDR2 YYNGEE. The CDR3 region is CASSARPEAHGYTF. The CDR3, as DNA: TGTGCCAGCAGCGCCCGACCGGAGGCACATGGCTACACCTTC.